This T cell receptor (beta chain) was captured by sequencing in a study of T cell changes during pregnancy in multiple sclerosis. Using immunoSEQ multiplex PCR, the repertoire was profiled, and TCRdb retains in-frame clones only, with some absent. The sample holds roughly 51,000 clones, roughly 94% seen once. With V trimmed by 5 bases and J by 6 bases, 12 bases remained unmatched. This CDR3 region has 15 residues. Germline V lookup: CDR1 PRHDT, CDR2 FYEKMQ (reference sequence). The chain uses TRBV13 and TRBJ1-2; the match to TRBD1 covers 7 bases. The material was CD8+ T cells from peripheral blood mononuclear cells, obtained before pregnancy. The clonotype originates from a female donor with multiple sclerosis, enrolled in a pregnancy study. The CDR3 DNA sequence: TGTGCCAGCAGCCCTCGACAACGGAGGGGGCATGGCTACACCTTC. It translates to CASSPRQRRGHGYTF.